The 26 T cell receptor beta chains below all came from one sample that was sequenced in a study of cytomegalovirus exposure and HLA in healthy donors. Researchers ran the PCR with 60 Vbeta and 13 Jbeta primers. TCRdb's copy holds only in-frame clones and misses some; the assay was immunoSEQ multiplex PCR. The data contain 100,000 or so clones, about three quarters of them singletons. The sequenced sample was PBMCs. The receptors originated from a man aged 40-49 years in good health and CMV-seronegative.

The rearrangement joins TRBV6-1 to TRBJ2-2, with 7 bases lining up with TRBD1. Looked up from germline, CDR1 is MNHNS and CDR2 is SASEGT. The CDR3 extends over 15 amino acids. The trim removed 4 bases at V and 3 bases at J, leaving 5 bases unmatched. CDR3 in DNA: TGTGCCAGCAGTGTAGGGACAGAGTACACCGGGGAGCTGTTTTTT. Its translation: CASSVGTEYTGELFF.

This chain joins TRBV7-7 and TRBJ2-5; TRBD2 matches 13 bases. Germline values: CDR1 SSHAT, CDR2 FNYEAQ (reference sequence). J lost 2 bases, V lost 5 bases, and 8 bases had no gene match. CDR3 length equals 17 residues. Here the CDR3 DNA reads TGTGCCAGCAGCAAAGGACTAGCGGGGGCCAGACAAGAGACCCAGTACTTC. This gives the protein CASSKGLAGARQETQYF.

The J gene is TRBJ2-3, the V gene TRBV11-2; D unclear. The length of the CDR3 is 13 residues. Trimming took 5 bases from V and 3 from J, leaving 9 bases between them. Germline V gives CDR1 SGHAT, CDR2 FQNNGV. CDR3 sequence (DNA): TGTGCCAGCAGCCCGCGGCTGACAGATACGCAGTATTTT. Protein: CASSPRLTDTQYF.

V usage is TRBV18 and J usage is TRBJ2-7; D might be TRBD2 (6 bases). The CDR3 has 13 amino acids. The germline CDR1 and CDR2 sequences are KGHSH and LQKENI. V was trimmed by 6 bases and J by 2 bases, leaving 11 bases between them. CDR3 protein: CASSSGTPYEQYF. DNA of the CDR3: TGTGCCAGCTCCAGTGGGACTCCCTACGAGCAGTACTTC.

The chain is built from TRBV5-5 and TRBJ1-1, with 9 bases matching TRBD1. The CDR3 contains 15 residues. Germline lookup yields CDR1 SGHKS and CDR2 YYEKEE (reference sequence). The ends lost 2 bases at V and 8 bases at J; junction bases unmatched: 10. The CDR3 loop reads CASSFRDRAVVEAFF. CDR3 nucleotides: TGTGCCAGCAGCTTCCGGGACAGGGCGGTGGTAGAAGCTTTCTTT.

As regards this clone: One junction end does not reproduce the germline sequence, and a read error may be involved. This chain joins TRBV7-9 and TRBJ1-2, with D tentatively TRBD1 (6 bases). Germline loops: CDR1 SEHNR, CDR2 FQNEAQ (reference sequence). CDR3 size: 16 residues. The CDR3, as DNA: TGTTCCAGCAGCTTAGTCCGGACAGAGCCTAACTATGGCTACACCTTC. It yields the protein CSSSLVRTEPNYGYTF. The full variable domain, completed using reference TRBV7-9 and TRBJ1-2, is DTGVSQNPRHKITKRGQNVTFRCDPISEHNRLYWYRQTLGQGPEFLTYFQNEAQLEKSRLLSDRFSAERPKGSFSTLEIQRTEQGDSAMYLCSSSLVRTEPNYGYTFGSGTRLTVV.

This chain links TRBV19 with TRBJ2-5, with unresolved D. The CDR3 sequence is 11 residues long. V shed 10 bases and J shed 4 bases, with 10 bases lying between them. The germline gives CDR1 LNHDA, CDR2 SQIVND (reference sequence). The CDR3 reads CATHVGETQYF. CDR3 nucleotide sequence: TGTGCCACTCATGTCGGAGAGACCCAGTACTTC.

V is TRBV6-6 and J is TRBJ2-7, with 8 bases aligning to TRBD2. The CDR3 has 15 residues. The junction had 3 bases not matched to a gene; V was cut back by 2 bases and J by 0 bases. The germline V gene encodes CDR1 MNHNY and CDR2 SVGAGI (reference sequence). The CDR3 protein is CASSYTSGSSYEQYF. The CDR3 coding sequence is TGTGCCAGCAGTTACACTAGCGGATCCTCCTACGAGCAGTACTTC.

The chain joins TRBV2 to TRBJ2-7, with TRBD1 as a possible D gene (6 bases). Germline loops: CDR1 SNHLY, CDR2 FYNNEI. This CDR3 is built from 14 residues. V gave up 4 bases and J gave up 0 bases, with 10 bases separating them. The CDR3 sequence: CASSATGSSYEQYF. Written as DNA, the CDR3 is TGTGCCAGCAGTGCGACAGGTAGCTCCTACGAGCAGTACTTC.

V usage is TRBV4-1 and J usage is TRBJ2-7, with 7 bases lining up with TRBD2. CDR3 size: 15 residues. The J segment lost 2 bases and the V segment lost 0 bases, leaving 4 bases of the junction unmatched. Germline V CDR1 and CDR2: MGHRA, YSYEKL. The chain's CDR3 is CASSQDQRGTYEQYF. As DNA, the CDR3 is TGCGCCAGCAGCCAAGATCAGCGGGGAACCTACGAGCAGTACTTC.

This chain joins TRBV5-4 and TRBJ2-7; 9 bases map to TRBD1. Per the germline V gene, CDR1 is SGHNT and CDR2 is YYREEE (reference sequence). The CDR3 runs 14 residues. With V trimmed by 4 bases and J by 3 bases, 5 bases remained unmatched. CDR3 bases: TGTGCCAGCAGCCCCGGGACAGGGAACTACGAGCAGTACTTC. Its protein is CASSPGTGNYEQYF.

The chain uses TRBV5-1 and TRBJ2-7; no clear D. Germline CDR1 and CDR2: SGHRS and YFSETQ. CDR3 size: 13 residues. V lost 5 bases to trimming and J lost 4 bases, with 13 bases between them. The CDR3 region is CASSAAHGYEQYF. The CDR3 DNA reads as TGCGCCAGCAGTGCTGCCCACGGGTACGAGCAGTACTTC. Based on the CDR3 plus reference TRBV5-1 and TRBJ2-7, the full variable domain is KAGVTQTPRYLIKTRGQQVTLSCSPISGHRSVSWYQQTPGQGLQFLFEYFSETQRNKGNFPGRFSGRQFSNSRSEMNVSTLELGDSALYLCASSAAHGYEQYFGPGTRLTVT.

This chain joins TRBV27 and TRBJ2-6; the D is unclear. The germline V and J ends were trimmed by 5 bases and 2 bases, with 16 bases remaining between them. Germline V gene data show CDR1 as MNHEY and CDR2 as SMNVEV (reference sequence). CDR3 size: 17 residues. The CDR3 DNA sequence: TGTGCCAGCAGTCGCCGGCAGATGGGCCCTGGGGCCAACGTCCTGACTTTC. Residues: CASSRRQMGPGANVLTF.

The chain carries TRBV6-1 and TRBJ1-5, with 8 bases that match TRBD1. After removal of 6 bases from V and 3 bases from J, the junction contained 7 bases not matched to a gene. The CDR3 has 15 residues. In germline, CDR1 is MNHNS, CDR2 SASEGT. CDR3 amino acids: CASRIGDRNNQPQHF. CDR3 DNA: TGTGCCAGCAGGATTGGGGACAGGAACAATCAGCCCCAGCATTTT.

The CDR3 region has the DNA TGTGCCAGCAGCAGCAGGGACAGCTCTGGAAACACCATATATTTT. It specifies CASSSRDSSGNTIYF. The chain couples TRBV7-9 to TRBJ1-3; 7 nucleotides agree with TRBD1. CDR3 size: 15 residues. V was pared by 5 bases and J by 0 bases, with 4 bases of the junction left unmatched. Germline loops: CDR1 SEHNR, CDR2 FQNEAQ (reference sequence).

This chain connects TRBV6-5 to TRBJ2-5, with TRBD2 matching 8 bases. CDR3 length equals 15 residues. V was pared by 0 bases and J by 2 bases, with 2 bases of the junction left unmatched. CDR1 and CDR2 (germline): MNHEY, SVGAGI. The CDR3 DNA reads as TGTGCCAGCAGTTACTCGGCTAGCGGGCAAGAGACCCAGTACTTC. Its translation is CASSYSASGQETQYF.

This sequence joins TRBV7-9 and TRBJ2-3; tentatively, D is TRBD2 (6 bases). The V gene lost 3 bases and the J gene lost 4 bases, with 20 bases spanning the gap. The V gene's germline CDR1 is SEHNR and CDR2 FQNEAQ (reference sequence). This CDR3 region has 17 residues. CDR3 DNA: TGTGCCAGCAGCTTCGGGACTTCCTCTTCGTGGGCAGATACGCAGTATTTT. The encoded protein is CASSFGTSSSWADTQYF.

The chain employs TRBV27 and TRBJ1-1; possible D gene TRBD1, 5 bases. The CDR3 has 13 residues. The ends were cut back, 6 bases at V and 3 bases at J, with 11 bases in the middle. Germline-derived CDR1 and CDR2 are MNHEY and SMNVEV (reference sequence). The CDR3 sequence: CASSFKGDTEAFF. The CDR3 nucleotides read TGTGCCAGCAGCTTTAAAGGGGACACTGAAGCTTTCTTT.

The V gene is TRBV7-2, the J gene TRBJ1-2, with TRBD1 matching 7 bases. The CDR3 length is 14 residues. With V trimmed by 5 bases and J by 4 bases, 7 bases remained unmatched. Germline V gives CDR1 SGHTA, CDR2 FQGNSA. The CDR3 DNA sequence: TGTGCCAGCAGCCTCAACCCAGGGGGCTATGGCTACACCTTC. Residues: CASSLNPGGYGYTF.

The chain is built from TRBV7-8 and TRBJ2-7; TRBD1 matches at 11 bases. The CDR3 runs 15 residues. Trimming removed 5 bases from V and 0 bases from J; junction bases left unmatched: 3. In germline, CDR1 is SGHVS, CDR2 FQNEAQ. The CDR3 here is CASSVGTGGSYEQYF. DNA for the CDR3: TGTGCCAGCAGCGTCGGGACAGGGGGCTCCTACGAGCAGTACTTC.

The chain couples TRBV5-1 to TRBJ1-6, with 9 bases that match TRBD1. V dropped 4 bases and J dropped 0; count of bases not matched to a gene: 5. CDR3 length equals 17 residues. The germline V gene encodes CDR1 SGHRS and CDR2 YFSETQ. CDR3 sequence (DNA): TGCGCCAGCAGCCGGGACAGGGATAGCTCCTATAATTCACCCCTCCACTTT. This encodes CASSRDRDSSYNSPLHF.

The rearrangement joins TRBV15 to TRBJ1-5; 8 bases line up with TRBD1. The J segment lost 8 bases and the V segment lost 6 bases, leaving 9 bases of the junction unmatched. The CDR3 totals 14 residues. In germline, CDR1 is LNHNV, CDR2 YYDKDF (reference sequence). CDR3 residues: CATSIDRGGKPQHF. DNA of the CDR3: TGTGCCACCAGTATCGACAGGGGTGGTAAGCCCCAGCATTTT.

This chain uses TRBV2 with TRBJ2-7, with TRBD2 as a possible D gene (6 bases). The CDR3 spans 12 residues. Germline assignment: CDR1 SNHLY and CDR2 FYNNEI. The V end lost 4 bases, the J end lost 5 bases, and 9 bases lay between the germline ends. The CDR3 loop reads CASSVGGNEQYF. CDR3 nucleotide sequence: TGTGCCAGCAGTGTGGGGGGAAACGAGCAGTACTTC.

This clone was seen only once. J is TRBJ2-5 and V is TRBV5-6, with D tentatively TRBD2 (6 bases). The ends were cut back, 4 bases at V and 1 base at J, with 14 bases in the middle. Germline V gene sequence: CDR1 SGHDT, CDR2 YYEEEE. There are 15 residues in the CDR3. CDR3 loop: CASSPRGGRQETQYF. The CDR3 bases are TGTGCCAGCAGCCCCCGTGGAGGGCGCCAAGAGACCCAGTACTTC.

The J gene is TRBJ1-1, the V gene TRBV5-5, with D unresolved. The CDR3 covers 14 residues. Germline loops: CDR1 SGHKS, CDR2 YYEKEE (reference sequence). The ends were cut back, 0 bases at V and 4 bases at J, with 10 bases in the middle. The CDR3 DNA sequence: TGTGCCAGCAGCTTGGTTGTAGGGAGCACTGAAGCTTTCTTT. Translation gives CASSLVVGSTEAFF.

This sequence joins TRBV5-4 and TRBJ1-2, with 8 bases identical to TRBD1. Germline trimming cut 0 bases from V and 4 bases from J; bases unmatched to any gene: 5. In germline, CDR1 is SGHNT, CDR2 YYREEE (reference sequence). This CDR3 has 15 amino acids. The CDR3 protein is CASSLGQGAIYGYTF. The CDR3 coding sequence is TGTGCCAGCAGCTTGGGGCAGGGGGCTATCTATGGCTACACCTTC. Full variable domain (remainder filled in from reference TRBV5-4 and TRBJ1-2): ETGVTQSPTHLIKTRGQQVTLRCSSQSGHNTVSWYQQALGQGPQFIFQYYREEENGRGNFPPRFSGLQFPNYSSELNVNALELDDSALYLCASSLGQGAIYGYTFGSGTRLTVV.